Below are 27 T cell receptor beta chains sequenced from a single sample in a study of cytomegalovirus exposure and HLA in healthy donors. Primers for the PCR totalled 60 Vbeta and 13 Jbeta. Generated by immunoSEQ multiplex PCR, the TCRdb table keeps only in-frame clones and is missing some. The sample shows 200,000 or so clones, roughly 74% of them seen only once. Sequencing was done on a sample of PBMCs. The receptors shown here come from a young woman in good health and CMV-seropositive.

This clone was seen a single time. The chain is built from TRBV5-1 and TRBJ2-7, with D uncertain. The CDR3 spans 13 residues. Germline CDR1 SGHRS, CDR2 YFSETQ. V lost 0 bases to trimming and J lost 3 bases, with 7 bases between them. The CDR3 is CASSLGTFYEQYF. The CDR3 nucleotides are TGCGCCAGCAGCTTGGGTACTTTCTACGAGCAGTACTTC.

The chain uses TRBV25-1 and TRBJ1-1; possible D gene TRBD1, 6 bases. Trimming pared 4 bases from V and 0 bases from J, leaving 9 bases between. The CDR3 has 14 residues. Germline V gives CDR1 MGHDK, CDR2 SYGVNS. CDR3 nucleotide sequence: TGTGCCAGCAGTGCAGACAGGTTGAACACTGAAGCTTTCTTT. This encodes CASSADRLNTEAFF.

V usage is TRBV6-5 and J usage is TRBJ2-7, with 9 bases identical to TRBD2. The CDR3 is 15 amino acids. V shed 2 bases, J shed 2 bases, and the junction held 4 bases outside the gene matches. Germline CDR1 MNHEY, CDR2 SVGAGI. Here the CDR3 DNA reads TGTGCCAGCAGTTACCCCGGGACTAGCACCTACGAGCAGTACTTC. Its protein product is CASSYPGTSTYEQYF.

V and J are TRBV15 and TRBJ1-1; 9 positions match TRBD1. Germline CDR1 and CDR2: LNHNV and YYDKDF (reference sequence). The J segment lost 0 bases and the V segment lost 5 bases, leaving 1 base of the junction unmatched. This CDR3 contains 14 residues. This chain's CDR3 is CATSRDRVNTEAFF. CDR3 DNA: TGTGCCACCAGCCGGGACAGGGTGAACACTGAAGCTTTCTTT.

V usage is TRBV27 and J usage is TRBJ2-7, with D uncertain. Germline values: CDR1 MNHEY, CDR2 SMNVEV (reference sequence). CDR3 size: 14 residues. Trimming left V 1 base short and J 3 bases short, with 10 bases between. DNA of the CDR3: TGTGCCAGCAGTTTATGGGCAGGCCACTACGAGCAGTACTTC. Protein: CASSLWAGHYEQYF.

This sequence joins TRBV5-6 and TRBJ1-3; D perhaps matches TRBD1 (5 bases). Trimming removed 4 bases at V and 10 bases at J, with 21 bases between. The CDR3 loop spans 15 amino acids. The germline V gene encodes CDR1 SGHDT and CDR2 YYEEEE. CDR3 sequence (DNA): TGTGCCAGCAGCCTAAACATGCCGGGGGTGGGGACCATATATTTT. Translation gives CASSLNMPGVGTIYF.

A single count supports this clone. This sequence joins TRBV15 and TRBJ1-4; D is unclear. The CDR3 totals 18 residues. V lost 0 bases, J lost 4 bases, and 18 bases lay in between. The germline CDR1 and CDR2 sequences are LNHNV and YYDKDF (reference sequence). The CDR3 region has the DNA TGTGCCACCAGCAGAGAACTACCCGGTCCCGCGCATAATGAAAAACTGTTTTTT. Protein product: CATSRELPGPAHNEKLFF.

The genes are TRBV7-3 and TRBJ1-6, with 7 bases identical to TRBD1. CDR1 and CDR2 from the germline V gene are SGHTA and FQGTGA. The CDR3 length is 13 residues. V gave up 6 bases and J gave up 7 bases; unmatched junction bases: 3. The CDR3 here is CASRSQGNSPLHF. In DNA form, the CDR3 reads TGTGCCAGCAGGTCACAGGGGAATTCACCCCTCCACTTT.

CDR3 in DNA: TGCGCCAGCAGCCCGGGACTAACGAACACCGGGGAGCTGTTTTTT. It yields the protein CASSPGLTNTGELFF. The chain links TRBV5-1 to TRBJ2-2, with 7 bases that match TRBD2. The junction had 3 bases not matched to a gene; V was cut back by 4 bases and J by 0 bases. The CDR3 contains 15 residues. CDR1 is SGHRS and CDR2 is YFSETQ in the germline V gene.

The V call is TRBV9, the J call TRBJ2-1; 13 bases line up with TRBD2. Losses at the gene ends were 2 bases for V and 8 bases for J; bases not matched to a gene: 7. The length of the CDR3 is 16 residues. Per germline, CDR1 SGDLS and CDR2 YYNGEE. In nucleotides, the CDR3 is TGTGCCAGCAGCGTGGGGACTAGCGGGACCAGCGATGAGCAGTTCTTC. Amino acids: CASSVGTSGTSDEQFF. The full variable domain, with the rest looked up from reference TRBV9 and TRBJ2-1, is DSGVTQTPKHLITATGQRVTLRCSPRSGDLSVYWYQQSLDQGLQFLIQYYNGEERAKGNILERFSAQQFPDLHSELNLSSLELGDSALYFCASSVGTSGTSDEQFFGPGTRLTVL.

CDR3 sequence: CASSYVRGFSSYEQYF. In DNA form, the CDR3 reads TGTGCCAGCAGTTATGTCAGGGGGTTTAGCTCCTACGAGCAGTACTTC. The chain joins TRBV28 to TRBJ2-7; 7 bases align to TRBD1. This CDR3 comprises 16 residues. Germline V CDR1 and CDR2: MDHEN, SYDVKM. The V segment lost 4 bases and the J segment 0 bases; nucleotides outside the gene matches: 9.

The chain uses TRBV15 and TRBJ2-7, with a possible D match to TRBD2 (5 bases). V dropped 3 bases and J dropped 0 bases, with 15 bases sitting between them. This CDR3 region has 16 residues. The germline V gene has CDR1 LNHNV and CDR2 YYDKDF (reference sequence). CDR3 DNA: TGTGCCACCAGCAGGGGCCGGACGGGGAGCTCCTACGAGCAGTACTTC. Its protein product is CATSRGRTGSSYEQYF.

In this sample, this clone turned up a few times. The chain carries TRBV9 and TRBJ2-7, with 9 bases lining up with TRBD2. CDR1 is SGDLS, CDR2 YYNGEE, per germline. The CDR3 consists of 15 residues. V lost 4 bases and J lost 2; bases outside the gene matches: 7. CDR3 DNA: TGTGCCAGCAGCATCGGGCCTAGCGGGGCCTACGAGCAGTACTTC. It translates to CASSIGPSGAYEQYF.

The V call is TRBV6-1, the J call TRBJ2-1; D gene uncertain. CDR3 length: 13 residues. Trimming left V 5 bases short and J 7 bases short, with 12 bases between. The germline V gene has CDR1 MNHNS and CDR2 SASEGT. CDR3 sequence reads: CASSLGSGNEQFF. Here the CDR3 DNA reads TGTGCCAGCAGTCTCGGCTCAGGAAATGAGCAGTTCTTC.

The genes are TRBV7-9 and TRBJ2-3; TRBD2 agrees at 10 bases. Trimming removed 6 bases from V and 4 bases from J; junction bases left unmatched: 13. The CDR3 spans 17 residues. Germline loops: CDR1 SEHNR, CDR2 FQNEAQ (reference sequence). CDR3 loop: CASSSTLAGEFPDTQYF. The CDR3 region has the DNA TGTGCCAGCAGTTCGACCCTAGCGGGGGAGTTCCCAGATACGCAGTATTTT.

The DNA for the CDR3 is TGTGCCAGCTCACCGCGGGACAGGATTAATGAAAAACTGTTTTTT. Its protein product is CASSPRDRINEKLFF. V is TRBV18 and J is TRBJ1-4, with 8 positions matching TRBD1. V shed 3 bases, J shed 4 bases, and the junction held 4 bases outside the gene matches. This CDR3 is 15 amino acids long. Germline V lookup: CDR1 KGHSH, CDR2 LQKENI. The full variable domain, with the rest looked up from reference TRBV18 and TRBJ1-4, is NAGVMQNPRHLVRRRGQEARLRCSPMKGHSHVYWYRQLPEEGLKFMVYLQKENIIDESGMPKERFSAEFPKEGPSILRIQQVVRGDSAAYFCASSPRDRINEKLFFGSGTQLSVL.

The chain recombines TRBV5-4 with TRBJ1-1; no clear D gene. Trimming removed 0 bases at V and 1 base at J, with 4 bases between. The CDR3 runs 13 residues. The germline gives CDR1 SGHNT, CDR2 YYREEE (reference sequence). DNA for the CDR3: TGTGCCAGCAGCTTGGGAGAGAACACTGAAGCTTTCTTT. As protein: CASSLGENTEAFF.

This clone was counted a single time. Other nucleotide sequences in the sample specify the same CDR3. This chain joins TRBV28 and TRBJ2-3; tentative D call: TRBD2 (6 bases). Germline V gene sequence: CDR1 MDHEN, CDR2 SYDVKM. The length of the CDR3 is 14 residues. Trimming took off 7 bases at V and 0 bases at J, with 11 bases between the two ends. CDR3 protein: CASTTGVSTDTQYF. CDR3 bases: TGTGCCAGCACCACGGGGGTTAGCACAGATACGCAGTATTTT.

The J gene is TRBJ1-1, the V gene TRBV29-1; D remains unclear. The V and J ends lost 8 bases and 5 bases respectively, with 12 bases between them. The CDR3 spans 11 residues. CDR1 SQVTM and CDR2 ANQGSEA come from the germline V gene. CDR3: CSIYSGTEAFF. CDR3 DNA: TGCAGCATTTATAGTGGTACTGAAGCTTTCTTT. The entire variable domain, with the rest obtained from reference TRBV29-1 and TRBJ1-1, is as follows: SAVISQKPSRDICQRGTSLTIQCQVDSQVTMMFWYRQQPGQSLTLIATANQGSEATYESGFVIDKFPISRPNLTFSTLTVSNMSPEDSSIYLCSIYSGTEAFFGQGTRLTVV.

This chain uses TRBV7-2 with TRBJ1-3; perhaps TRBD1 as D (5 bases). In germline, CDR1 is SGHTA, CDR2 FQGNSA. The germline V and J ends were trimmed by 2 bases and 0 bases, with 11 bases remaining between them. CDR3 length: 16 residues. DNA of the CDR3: TGTGCCAGCAGCTTATCGATTACAGGCTCTGGAAACACCATATATTTT. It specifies CASSLSITGSGNTIYF.

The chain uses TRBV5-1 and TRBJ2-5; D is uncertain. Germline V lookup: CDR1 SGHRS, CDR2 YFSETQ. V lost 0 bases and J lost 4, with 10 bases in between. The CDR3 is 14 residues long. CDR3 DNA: TGCGCCAGCAGCTTGGGAGTGGCGGTAGAGACCCAGTACTTC. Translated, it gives CASSLGVAVETQYF.

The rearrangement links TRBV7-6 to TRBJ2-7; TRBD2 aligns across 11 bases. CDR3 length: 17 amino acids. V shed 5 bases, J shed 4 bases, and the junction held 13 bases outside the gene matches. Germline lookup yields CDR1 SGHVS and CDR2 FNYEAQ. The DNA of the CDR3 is TGTGCCAGCAGCCTCCTAATAGCGGGGGGGAAATTTTACGAGCAGTACTTC. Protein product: CASSLLIAGGKFYEQYF.

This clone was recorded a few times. Here the CDR3 reads CASNPLGVDSPLHF. The CDR3 coding sequence is TGTGCCAGCAACCCCTTAGGGGTTGATTCACCCCTCCACTTT. The rearrangement joins TRBV11-2 to TRBJ1-6, with a possible D match to TRBD1 (5 bases). V was pared by 7 bases and J by 8 bases, with 15 bases between. The CDR3 sequence is 14 residues long. Germline loops: CDR1 SGHAT, CDR2 FQNNGV.

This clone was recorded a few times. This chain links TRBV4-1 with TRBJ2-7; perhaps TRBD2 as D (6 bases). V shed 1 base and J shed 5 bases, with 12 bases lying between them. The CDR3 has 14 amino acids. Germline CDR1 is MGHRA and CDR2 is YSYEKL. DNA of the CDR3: TGCGCCAGCAGCCAAGGGGGGGACTTCAACGAGCAGTACTTC. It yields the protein CASSQGGDFNEQYF.

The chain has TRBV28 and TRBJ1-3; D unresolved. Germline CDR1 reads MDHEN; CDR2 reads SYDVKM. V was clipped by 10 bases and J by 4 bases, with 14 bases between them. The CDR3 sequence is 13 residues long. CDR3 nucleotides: TGTGCCACCCGACCGCCGGGAGGAAACACCATATATTTT. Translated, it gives CATRPPGGNTIYF.

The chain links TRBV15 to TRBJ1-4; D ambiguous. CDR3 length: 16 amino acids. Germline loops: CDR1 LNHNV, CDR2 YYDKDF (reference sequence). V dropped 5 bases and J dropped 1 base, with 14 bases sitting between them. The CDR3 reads CATSQRGILTNEKLFF. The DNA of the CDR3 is TGTGCCACCAGCCAAAGAGGAATCTTAACTAATGAAAAACTGTTTTTT.

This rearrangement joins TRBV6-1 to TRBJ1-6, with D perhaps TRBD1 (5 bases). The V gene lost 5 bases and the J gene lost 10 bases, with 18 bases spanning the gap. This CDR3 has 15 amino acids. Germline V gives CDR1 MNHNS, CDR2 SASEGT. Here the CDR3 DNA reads TGTGCCAGCAGTAGCCAGGGTTCGCACAGCTCACCCCTCCACTTT. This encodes CASSSQGSHSSPLHF.